Below are 12 T cell receptor beta chains sequenced from a single sample in a study of cytomegalovirus exposure and HLA in healthy donors. The PCR was carried out with 60 Vbeta primers and 13 Jbeta primers. Profiled with immunoSEQ multiplex PCR; TCRdb holds only in-frame clones, not every one. Counted here are 270,000 or so clones, over 90% occurring once; the ten biggest clones make up about 1.5%. The sequencing sample was made of PBMCs. All receptors come from a girl aged 2-10 years in good health and CMV-seronegative.

The genes are TRBV7-9 and TRBJ2-1, with 7 bases aligning to TRBD2. Germline lookup yields CDR1 SEHNR and CDR2 FQNEAQ (reference sequence). With V trimmed by 1 base and J by 9 bases, 9 bases remained unmatched. CDR3 length: 15 amino acids. The CDR3 loop is CASSLGDYTATEQFF. As DNA, the CDR3 is TGTGCCAGCAGCTTAGGGGACTATACTGCCACTGAGCAGTTCTTC. Based on the CDR3 plus reference TRBV7-9 and TRBJ2-1, the full variable domain is DTGVSQNPRHKITKRGQNVTFRCDPISEHNRLYWYRQTLGQGPEFLTYFQNEAQLEKSRLLSDRFSAERPKGSFSTLEIQRTEQGDSAMYLCASSLGDYTATEQFFGPGTRLTVL.

The chain carries TRBV5-4 and TRBJ2-3; 9 positions agree with TRBD2. The CDR3 is 16 residues long. The germline gives CDR1 SGHNT, CDR2 YYREEE (reference sequence). Losses at the gene ends were 9 bases for V and 4 bases for J; bases not matched to a gene: 15. CDR3 nucleotide sequence: TGTGCCACCAACCTAGGGGGCGGGGGGGAACCAGATACGCAGTATTTT. Translating it yields CATNLGGGGEPDTQYF. Supplemented by reference TRBV5-4 and TRBJ2-3, the full variable domain reads ETGVTQSPTHLIKTRGQQVTLRCSSQSGHNTVSWYQQALGQGPQFIFQYYREEENGRGNFPPRFSGLQFPNYSSELNVNALELDDSALYLCATNLGGGGEPDTQYFGPGTRLTVL.

The CDR3 DNA reads TGTGCCAGCAGCGTAGTCGGAGGGGCTAACTATGGCTACACCTTC. It yields the protein CASSVVGGANYGYTF. The chain is built from TRBV9 and TRBJ1-2; possibly TRBD1 for D (5 bases). Germline assignment: CDR1 SGDLS and CDR2 YYNGEE. This CDR3 is 15 amino acids long. The V gene lost 0 bases and the J gene lost 0 bases, with 9 bases spanning the gap.

This clone was seen only once. The chain employs TRBV5-8 and TRBJ2-2, with TRBD2 identical over 8 bases. The germline V gene has CDR1 SGHTS and CDR2 YDEGEE. The J segment lost 7 bases and the V segment lost 10 bases, leaving 12 bases of the junction unmatched. The CDR3 is 14 residues long. Here the CDR3 reads CAGDPGGADGELFF. For the CDR3, the DNA is TGTGCCGGGGACCCGGGGGGGGCCGACGGGGAGCTGTTTTTT.

V usage is TRBV19 and J usage is TRBJ2-7; TRBD1 aligns across 11 bases. CDR1 is LNHDA and CDR2 is SQIVND in the germline V gene (reference sequence). V lost 5 bases to trimming and J lost 3 bases; unmatched junction nucleotides: 3. The CDR3 totals 14 residues. CDR3 region: CASSGGTGGYEQYF. For the CDR3, the DNA is TGTGCCAGTAGTGGCGGGACAGGGGGCTACGAGCAGTACTTC.

The chain recombines TRBV7-9 with TRBJ1-1; D is uncertain. The germline V gene has CDR1 SEHNR and CDR2 FQNEAQ (reference sequence). CDR3 length: 13 residues. V lost 1 base to trimming and J lost 1 base, with 4 bases between them. CDR3 protein: CASSLGQNTEAFF. CDR3 in DNA: TGTGCCAGCAGCTTAGGACAGAACACTGAAGCTTTCTTT.

The chain carries TRBV5-5 and TRBJ2-3; no clear D gene. V was cut by 0 bases and J by 4 bases, with 6 bases left in between. CDR3 size: 13 residues. Germline V gives CDR1 SGHKS, CDR2 YYEKEE (reference sequence). The CDR3 loop reads CASSLVGSDTQYF. The CDR3 DNA sequence: TGTGCCAGCAGCTTGGTCGGGTCAGATACGCAGTATTTT. Supplemented by reference TRBV5-5 and TRBJ2-3, the full variable domain reads DAGVTQSPTHLIKTRGQQVTLRCSPISGHKSVSWYQQVLGQGPQFIFQYYEKEERGRGNFPDRFSARQFPNYSSELNVNALLLGDSALYLCASSLVGSDTQYFGPGTRLTVL.

The CDR3 reads CASTLASGNEQFF. For the CDR3, the DNA is TGTGCCAGCACCCTAGCTTCGGGGAATGAGCAGTTCTTC. V gene TRBV19 combines with J gene TRBJ2-1; D might be TRBD2 (5 bases). Between the trimmed V and J ends, which lost 9 bases and 7 bases, there was a span of 16 bases. CDR3 length: 13 amino acids. CDR1 and CDR2 (germline): LNHDA, SQIVND (reference sequence).

V usage is TRBV29-1 and J usage is TRBJ2-7; the match to TRBD2 covers 10 bases. The CDR3 is made up of 13 amino acids. The germline V gene encodes CDR1 SQVTM and CDR2 ANQGSEA. J gave up 2 bases and V 6 bases, and 4 bases lay outside the gene matches. The CDR3 region is CSVRGTSAYEQYF. The DNA of the CDR3 is TGCAGCGTGCGGGGGACTAGCGCCTACGAGCAGTACTTC.

CDR3 nucleotides: TGTGCCAGCGGGAGAGGGGGCACAGATACGCAGTATTTT. Translated: CASGRGGTDTQYF. The rearrangement joins TRBV19 to TRBJ2-3; maybe TRBD2 (6 bases). CDR3 length: 13 amino acids. Germline CDR1 reads LNHDA; CDR2 reads SQIVND (reference sequence). V lost 9 bases, J lost 1 base, and 11 bases lay in between.

CDR3 nucleotide sequence: TGTGCCAGCAGCGTAGGTCCCGGGACTAGCGATAACGAGCAGTACTTC. This gives the protein CASSVGPGTSDNEQYF. The chain joins TRBV9 to TRBJ2-7; 10 bases line up with TRBD2. The germline V gene encodes CDR1 SGDLS and CDR2 YYNGEE. Trimming took 0 bases from V and 5 from J; bases not matched to a gene: 8. The CDR3 length is 16 residues.

This clone was seen once. The chain employs TRBV14 and TRBJ1-2; D might be TRBD1 (5 bases). The CDR3 has 16 amino acids. CDR1 is SGHDN, CDR2 FVKESK, per germline. Trimming took 0 bases from V and 3 from J, leaving 14 bases between them. The CDR3 sequence: CASSQDIRRGDYGYTF. CDR3 bases: TGTGCCAGCAGCCAAGACATTAGAAGGGGTGACTATGGCTACACCTTC.